These 30 T cell receptor beta chains came from one sample sequenced in a study of cytomegalovirus exposure and HLA in healthy donors. The study ran its PCR with 60 Vbeta and 13 Jbeta primers. TCRdb's copy holds only in-frame clones and misses some; the assay was immunoSEQ multiplex PCR. The data hold under 200,000 clones, with 12% observed a single time. The sample consisted of PBMCs. The source of these receptors is a man between 50 and 59 years old in good health and CMV-seropositive.

This clone was seen only a few times. This chain links TRBV30 with TRBJ1-6, with 7 bases aligning to TRBD1. This CDR3 is 14 amino acids long. Losses at the gene ends were 7 bases for V and 4 bases for J; bases not matched to a gene: 7. Germline V CDR1 and CDR2: GTSNPN, SVGIG (reference sequence). The CDR3 loop is CALQMGQYNSPLHF. The CDR3 coding sequence is TGTGCCTTACAGATGGGACAGTATAATTCACCCCTCCACTTT.

This chain uses TRBV12-5 with TRBJ1-3, with D maybe TRBD1 (6 bases). Germline lookup yields CDR1 LGHNT and CDR2 FRNRAP. Deletions cut 6 bases from V and 3 bases from J, with 12 bases between. CDR3 length equals 14 residues. The CDR3 sequence is CASGAGVIGNTIYF. The CDR3, as DNA: TGTGCTAGTGGGGCAGGGGTGATTGGAAACACCATATATTTT. The full variable domain, rest sourced from reference TRBV12-5 and TRBJ1-3, is DARVTQTPRHKVTEMGQEVTMRCQPILGHNTVFWYRQTMMQGLELLAYFRNRAPLDDSGMPKDRFSAEMPDATLATLKIQPSEPRDSAVYFCASGAGVIGNTIYFGEGSWLTVV.

The chain couples TRBV2 to TRBJ1-6; 7 nucleotides match TRBD1. The germline V gene encodes CDR1 SNHLY and CDR2 FYNNEI. Trimming at V came to 10 bases and at J to 4 bases, leaving 4 bases not matched to a gene. The CDR3 covers 13 residues. CDR3 residues: CATLRGYNSPLHF. The CDR3 DNA sequence: TGTGCCACCCTCAGGGGGTATAATTCACCCCTCCACTTT.

This clone was found a few times. The rearrangement joins TRBV15 to TRBJ1-5; D gene unclear. Germline V gene lookup returns CDR1 LNHNV and CDR2 YYDKDF (reference sequence). This CDR3 spans 16 amino acids. Trimming removed 0 bases from V and 3 bases from J, with 12 bases in between. In DNA form, the CDR3 reads TGTGCCACCAGCAGAGAATATCCGGGAGTCAATCAGCCCCAGCATTTT. This translates into CATSREYPGVNQPQHF.

The table lists this clone with a few counts. This chain links TRBV27 with TRBJ1-1, with D uncertain. The CDR3 runs 12 residues. The germline gives CDR1 MNHEY, CDR2 SMNVEV (reference sequence). Trimming took off 3 bases at V and 2 bases at J, with 4 bases between the two ends. The CDR3, as DNA: TGTGCCAGCAGTTTCCTTAACACTGAAGCTTTCTTT. Residues: CASSFLNTEAFF.

Regarding this clone: This sample also contains other DNA sequences that code for the same CDR3. This chain connects TRBV6-1 to TRBJ1-5; TRBD1 is a possible D gene (5 bases). This CDR3 is 13 amino acids long. V gave up 6 bases and J gave up 4 bases, with 10 bases separating them. Looked up from germline, CDR1 is MNHNS and CDR2 is SASEGT. Written as DNA, the CDR3 is TGTGCCAGCAGGCAGGGAGGAAATCAGCCCCAGCATTTT. It translates to CASRQGGNQPQHF.

This clone has more than one count but fewer than ten. J is TRBJ1-4 and V is TRBV6-1; D is uncertain. Trimming cost V 8 bases and J 7 bases, with 14 bases left between them. The CDR3 runs 13 residues. Germline CDR1 reads MNHNS; CDR2 reads SASEGT. Written as DNA, the CDR3 is TGTGCCAGCGTAGTAAATATCGGTGAAAAACTGTTTTTT. Protein: CASVVNIGEKLFF.

This clone was seen more than once but under ten times. The V call is TRBV6-1, the J call TRBJ1-4, with unresolved D. CDR1 is MNHNS and CDR2 is SASEGT in the germline V gene. Between the trimmed V and J ends, which lost 7 bases and 3 bases, there was a span of 12 bases. The CDR3 has 14 amino acids. The CDR3, as DNA: TGTGCCAGCACCTCCGGGATGTCTAATGAAAAACTGTTTTTT. It specifies CASTSGMSNEKLFF.

This clone was counted between two and nine times. The V gene is TRBV19, the J gene TRBJ2-5; tentatively, D is TRBD1 (5 bases). Trimming removed 5 bases from V and 4 bases from J, with 17 bases in between. CDR1 LNHDA and CDR2 SQIVND come from the germline V gene (reference sequence). The length of the CDR3 is 15 residues. CDR3 in amino acids: CASSPSDSPLETQYF. DNA for the CDR3: TGTGCCAGTAGTCCCTCCGACAGTCCCCTAGAGACCCAGTACTTC.

The rearrangement links TRBV2 to TRBJ1-1; D call uncertain. Germline V gene sequence: CDR1 SNHLY, CDR2 FYNNEI. The V end was cut by 1 base, the J end by 4 bases, with 13 bases between. The CDR3 is made up of 15 amino acids. As DNA, the CDR3 is TGTGCCAGCAGTGAAGGTTCAGTTGTATTCACTGAAGCTTTCTTT. Amino acid sequence: CASSEGSVVFTEAFF.

The chain employs TRBV5-4 and TRBJ2-7; possible D gene TRBD1, 6 bases. The V gene's germline CDR1 is SGHNT and CDR2 YYREEE (reference sequence). There are 15 residues in the CDR3. The V and J ends lost 1 base and 2 bases respectively, with 13 bases between them. CDR3 region: CASSLPGQSPYEQYF. The CDR3 bases are TGTGCCAGCAGCTTGCCCGGACAGTCCCCCTACGAGCAGTACTTC.

This clone has only a few counts. The J gene is TRBJ1-2, the V gene TRBV15; TRBD1 aligns across 7 bases. Looked up from germline, CDR1 is LNHNV and CDR2 is YYDKDF (reference sequence). There are 15 residues in the CDR3. V lost 0 bases and J lost 2; bases outside the gene matches: 3. CDR3 bases: TGTGCCACCAGCAGAGACCTGACAGGGAACTATGGCTACACCTTC. Amino acids: CATSRDLTGNYGYTF.

V is TRBV18 and J is TRBJ2-1, with a weak D call TRBD1 (6 bases). In germline, CDR1 is KGHSH, CDR2 LQKENI. The CDR3 totals 13 residues. V was trimmed by 3 bases and J by 5 bases, leaving 8 bases between them. The CDR3 bases are TGTGCCAGCTCACCTGGGACAAACAATGAGCAGTTCTTC. It specifies CASSPGTNNEQFF.

This chain uses TRBV6-6 with TRBJ2-3; D unclear. The length of the CDR3 is 12 residues. Deletions cut 6 bases from V and 4 bases from J, with 8 bases between. Per germline, CDR1 MNHNY and CDR2 SVGAGI (reference sequence). The CDR3 loop reads CASSSEADTQYF. CDR3 nucleotide sequence: TGTGCCAGCAGCTCCGAGGCAGATACGCAGTATTTT.

This chain uses TRBV5-6 with TRBJ1-1, with D possibly TRBD1 on 6 matching bases. This CDR3 spans 15 amino acids. The germline gives CDR1 SGHDT, CDR2 YYEEEE. The germline V and J ends were trimmed by 1 base and 1 base, with 11 bases remaining between them. DNA for the CDR3: TGTGCCAGCAGCTTGTATCAGGGGACGAACACTGAAGCTTTCTTT. This sequence encodes CASSLYQGTNTEAFF.

There are many counts of this clone. The rearrangement links TRBV4-3 to TRBJ1-1, with TRBD1 as a possible D gene (6 bases). V was shortened by 2 bases and J by 3 bases, with 13 bases between the two germline ends. In germline, CDR1 is LGHNA, CDR2 YSLEER. The CDR3 is 15 amino acids. Here the CDR3 DNA reads TGCGCCAGCAGCCAACAGGGGCTGGTGGACACTGAAGCTTTCTTT. It translates to CASSQQGLVDTEAFF.

This clone has just a few counts. The chain employs TRBV11-3 and TRBJ2-5; D is perhaps TRBD1 (5 bases). V gave up 3 bases and J gave up 4 bases, with 9 bases separating them. Per the germline V gene, CDR1 is SGHNT and CDR2 is YENEEA. The CDR3 extends over 13 amino acids. The CDR3 is CASSFRGGETQYF. CDR3 bases: TGTGCCAGCAGCTTTAGGGGTGGAGAGACCCAGTACTTC.

Points on this clone: Within the sample, other DNA sequences also encode this same CDR3. The rearrangement links TRBV10-3 to TRBJ1-2, with D perhaps matching TRBD1 (5 bases). V was cut by 10 bases and J by 2 bases, with 11 bases left in between. The CDR3 contains 12 residues. Germline V gene lookup returns CDR1 ENHRY and CDR2 SYGVKD. CDR3: CATGQGNYGYTF. Here the CDR3 DNA reads TGTGCCACCGGACAAGGGAACTATGGCTACACCTTC.

In its sample, this clone was seen a few times. This chain uses TRBV30 with TRBJ1-5; TRBD1 is a possible D gene (6 bases). V lost 5 bases to trimming and J lost 4 bases, with 15 bases between them. The CDR3 runs to 14 residues. Germline V gene data show CDR1 as GTSNPN and CDR2 as SVGIG (reference sequence). The CDR3 DNA reads TGTGCCTGGGCCGAAGGGGGAGGGAATCAGCCCCAGCATTTT. Translation gives CAWAEGGGNQPQHF.

This rearrangement joins TRBV30 to TRBJ1-5; D gene unclear. CDR3 length equals 12 residues. CDR1 and CDR2 from the germline V gene are GTSNPN and SVGIG (reference sequence). Trimming took 0 bases from V and 10 from J, leaving 10 bases between them. CDR3 bases: TGTGCCTGGAGTGTACGCGGGCTCCCCCAGCATTTT. This codes for CAWSVRGLPQHF.

This clone appeared a few times. The rearrangement uses TRBV14 and TRBJ1-2, with 8 bases that match TRBD1. This CDR3 region has 15 residues. CDR1 and CDR2 (germline): SGHDN, FVKESK. V trimming: 1 base; J trimming: 8 bases; junction bases outside the gene matches: 9. CDR3 in amino acids: CASSQGQGRAGGYTF. DNA for the CDR3: TGTGCCAGCAGCCAAGGACAGGGGAGGGCAGGAGGCTACACCTTC.

This chain links TRBV19 with TRBJ2-1, with 13 bases matching TRBD2. The CDR3 runs 17 residues. The trim removed 5 bases at V and 4 bases at J, leaving 8 bases unmatched. Per the germline V gene, CDR1 is LNHDA and CDR2 is SQIVND (reference sequence). The CDR3, as DNA: TGTGCCAGTAGTGAGAGGACTAGCGGGGGCCTTTACAATGAGCAGTTCTTC. It encodes CASSERTSGGLYNEQFF.

This clone appeared many times. V is TRBV11-2 and J is TRBJ1-2; 7 bases align to TRBD1. The V segment lost 6 bases and the J segment 3 bases; nucleotides outside the gene matches: 16. Per germline, CDR1 SGHAT and CDR2 FQNNGV. The CDR3 length is 17 residues. This chain's CDR3 is CASRPSAQTGMDYGYTF. In DNA form, the CDR3 reads TGTGCCAGCAGACCCTCGGCCCAGACAGGGATGGACTATGGCTACACCTTC.

The chain uses TRBV28 and TRBJ2-3, with D maybe TRBD2 (5 bases). V lost 3 bases to trimming and J lost 2 bases, with 15 bases between them. Germline values: CDR1 MDHEN, CDR2 SYDVKM. CDR3 length equals 16 residues. The CDR3 sequence is CASSFSGRGFTDTQYF. CDR3 DNA sequence: TGTGCCAGCAGTTTTTCTGGAAGAGGGTTCACAGATACGCAGTATTTT.

The J gene is TRBJ1-1, the V gene TRBV6-1; D is unresolved. The CDR3 spans 13 residues. V gave up 0 bases and J gave up 3 bases, with 5 bases separating them. Looked up from germline, CDR1 is MNHNS and CDR2 is SASEGT. The DNA for the CDR3 is TGTGCCAGCAGTGAAGCGCGGGACACTGAAGCTTTCTTT. Protein product: CASSEARDTEAFF.

This clone was counted only a few times. The chain carries TRBV5-4 and TRBJ1-1; D uncertain. The CDR3 has 14 amino acids. From germline, CDR1 is SGHNT and CDR2 YYREEE (reference sequence). Trimming removed 2 bases from V and 1 base from J, with 9 bases in between. The CDR3 DNA reads as TGTGCCAGCAGCTTTGGCGGCCAGAACACTGAAGCTTTCTTT. It encodes CASSFGGQNTEAFF. Looking up the rest from reference TRBV5-4 and TRBJ1-1 gives the full variable domain: ETGVTQSPTHLIKTRGQQVTLRCSSQSGHNTVSWYQQALGQGPQFIFQYYREEENGRGNFPPRFSGLQFPNYSSELNVNALELDDSALYLCASSFGGQNTEAFFGQGTRLTVV.

The table lists this clone with a few counts. This chain uses TRBV4-3 with TRBJ2-1; 7 bases fit TRBD2. Germline V gene lookup returns CDR1 LGHNA and CDR2 YSLEER. The CDR3 is 16 residues long. V dropped 0 bases and J dropped 3; count of bases not matched to a gene: 5. The CDR3 loop is CASSQDWRGSYNEQFF. In DNA form, the CDR3 reads TGCGCCAGCAGCCAAGATTGGCGGGGGAGCTACAATGAGCAGTTCTTC.

V gene TRBV7-2 combines with J gene TRBJ2-3; D might be TRBD2 (5 bases). The CDR3 is made up of 12 amino acids. Per the germline V gene, CDR1 is SGHTA and CDR2 is FQGNSA. Trimming pared 6 bases from V and 9 bases from J, leaving 13 bases between. Here the CDR3 reads CASSQPGNTQYF. CDR3 nucleotides: TGTGCCAGCAGTCAACCGGGAAACACGCAGTATTTT.

V and J are TRBV7-6 and TRBJ1-5; a possible D gene is TRBD1 (5 bases). The CDR3 covers 14 residues. CDR1 and CDR2 (germline): SGHVS, FNYEAQ. Deletions cut 3 bases from V and 7 bases from J, with 13 bases between. The DNA of the CDR3 is TGTGCCAGCAGCTTCCGTCAGGGCGACCAGCCCCAGCATTTT. Its protein is CASSFRQGDQPQHF. The full variable domain, rest sourced from reference TRBV7-6 and TRBJ1-5, is GAGVSQSPRYKVTKRGQDVALRCDPISGHVSLYWYRQALGQGPEFLTYFNYEAQQDKSGLPNDRFSAERPEGSISTLTIQRTEQRDSAMYRCASSFRQGDQPQHFGDGTRLSIL.

This clone showed up just a few times. The chain links TRBV2 to TRBJ2-5; tentative D call: TRBD2 (7 bases). V lost 7 bases and J lost 2, with 11 bases in between. The CDR3 runs 13 residues. Germline V gives CDR1 SNHLY, CDR2 FYNNEI. Here the CDR3 DNA reads TGTGCCAGCATACGGGGGGCACAAGAGACCCAGTACTTC. This gives the protein CASIRGAQETQYF.